The entry below gives a single T cell receptor (beta chain) sequence along with its context. Its antigen is not identified. The sample originates from a study of shared clonotypes between healthy human individuals. Study-level points and caveats: In general, naive subsets displayed greater estimated richness than memory subsets did.

Germline loops: CDR1 MDHEN, CDR2 SYDVKM. This CDR3 is 11 amino acids long. Sequenced by immunoSEQ multiplex PCR; TCRdb stores in-frame clones only, minus some. The sample yields hundreds of thousands of clones, almost 97% seen once. The TCR comes from a woman in her thirties in good health. This chain links TRBV28 with TRBJ2-5; D is ambiguous. The J call may be incorrect, as the DNA end agrees better with TRBJ2-7. The sample comprised naive CD4+ T cells sorted from blood. Subset described: CD45RA+ positively selected. The CDR3 sequence is CASIGFYEQYF. The CDR3 DNA reads TGTGCCAGCATCGGGTTCTACGAGCAGTACTTC.